This T cell receptor beta chain was recorded in a study of control samples from healthy donors and cancer patients. This table comes from immunoSEQ multiplex PCR, and its TCRdb copy is limited to in-frame clones, with some not included. This specimen shows around 190,000 clones; the ten leading clones hold roughly 2%. This TCR was sampled from a woman in her 30s in good health. Sample: blood.

CDR3 loop: CASLRGREQYF. The CDR3 bases are TGTGCCAGCTTGCGGGGGCGCGAGCAGTACTTC. The chain has TRBV2 and TRBJ2-7; D is possibly TRBD2 (7 bases). The CDR3 is made up of 11 amino acids. V gave up 8 bases and J gave up 6 bases, with 11 bases separating them. Germline V lookup: CDR1 SNHLY, CDR2 FYNNEI.